The next 29 T cell receptor beta chains were all read from a single sample in a study of breast tumors, draining lymph nodes, adjacent tissues. The lymph nodes were axillary draining lymph nodes from breast cancer patients. TCRdb re-called the multiplex PCR reads with MiXCR, one entry per CDR3 protein. This table has about 200,000 distinct CDR3 sequences, 31% appearing once. The sequencing input was axillary lymph node tissue. The receptors originated from a female donor with breast cancer. Some clones in this sample may be carry-over from other donors' samples.

The chain employs TRBV6-2 or TRBV6-3 and TRBJ1-2, with no clear D. Trimming left V 7 bases short and J 2 bases short, with 14 bases between. CDR3 length equals 14 residues. The germline V gene encodes CDR1 MNHEY and CDR2 SVGEGT. Here the CDR3 reads CASTPTILNYGYTF. The CDR3 DNA reads as TGTGCCAGCACTCCGACTATCCTGAACTATGGCTACACCTTC.

This clonotype was observed many times. The chain joins TRBV14 to TRBJ1-2, with TRBD1 as a possible D gene (5 bases). The CDR3 has 14 amino acids. Germline-derived CDR1 and CDR2 are SGHDN and FVKESK. V dropped 1 base and J dropped 6 bases, with 12 bases sitting between them. The CDR3 coding sequence is TGTGCCAGCAGCCAAGTATTGGGGCCTAATGGCTACACCTTC. Residues: CASSQVLGPNGYTF. Based on the CDR3 plus reference TRBV14 and TRBJ1-2, the full variable domain is EAGVTQFPSHSVIEKGQTVTLRCDPISGHDNLYWYRRVMGKEIKFLLHFVKESKQDESGMPNNRFLAERTGGTYSTLKVQPAELEDSGVYFCASSQVLGPNGYTFGSGTRLTVV.

The chain combines TRBV30 with TRBJ1-2; tentatively, D is TRBD1 (5 bases). This CDR3 has 15 amino acids. From germline, CDR1 is GTSNPN and CDR2 SVGIG (reference sequence). The V end was cut by 0 bases, the J end by 7 bases, with 18 bases between. CDR3 region: CAWSVRGRELLGYTF. CDR3 nucleotides: TGTGCCTGGAGTGTACGGGGCAGGGAGCTTCTTGGCTACACCTTC.

Ten or more counts support this clonotype. J is TRBJ2-1 and V is TRBV18; TRBD2 might be the D (5 bases). The V end was cut by 0 bases, the J end by 10 bases, with 10 bases between. The CDR3 spans 13 residues. Per germline, CDR1 KGHSH and CDR2 LQKENI. The CDR3 DNA follows: TGTGCCAGCTCACCACCGTTGAGGGTCGAGCAGTTCTTC. Translating gives CASSPPLRVEQFF.

The sample holds many counts of this clonotype. This chain uses TRBV7-2 with TRBJ1-6, with D possibly TRBD1 on 6 matching bases. The ends were cut back, 5 bases at V and 7 bases at J, with 15 bases in the middle. Per the germline V gene, CDR1 is SGHTA and CDR2 is FQGNSA. CDR3 size: 15 residues. CDR3 nucleotides: TGTGCCAGCAGCCCCGTGGGGGGCACCAATTCACCCCTCCACTTT. It codes for CASSPVGGTNSPLHF.

This clonotype was found many times. The chain has TRBV10-2 and TRBJ2-1; 13 bases agree with TRBD2. The ends lost 4 bases at V and 5 bases at J; junction bases unmatched: 17. Germline V lookup: CDR1 WSHSY, CDR2 SAAADI. The CDR3 is 20 residues long. In DNA, the CDR3 is TGCGCCAGCAGTGGCCCGACTAGCGGGGGGCCGATGCTTATAGACAATGAGCAGTTCTTC. Its translation is CASSGPTSGGPMLIDNEQFF.

This chain uses TRBV2 with TRBJ1-6; the D gene is possibly TRBD1 (6 bases). V shed 6 bases and J shed 6 bases, with 18 bases lying between them. The germline gives CDR1 SNHLY, CDR2 FYNNEI. The length of the CDR3 is 16 residues. The CDR3, as DNA: TGTGCCAGCAGGTTGACTAGCGGGGGGGCTAATTCACCCCTCCACTTT. Protein product: CASRLTSGGANSPLHF.

This clonotype was seen repeatedly, ten times or more. This rearrangement joins TRBV30 to TRBJ1-6; 7 bases align to TRBD1. This CDR3 contains 13 residues. Germline CDR1 reads GTSNPN; CDR2 reads SVGIG (reference sequence). The V and J ends lost 5 bases and 8 bases, in that order; junction bases with no gene match: 6. DNA for the CDR3: TGTGCCTGGGCCGGGACAGCCGATTCACCCCTCCACTTT. Translating gives CAWAGTADSPLHF.

This clonotype came up a few times. CDR3: CASSAGQRKQPQHF. In DNA form, the CDR3 reads TGTGCCAGCAGTGCCGGACAGAGGAAACAGCCCCAGCATTTT. The chain carries TRBV28 and TRBJ1-5; TRBD1 might be the D (6 bases). CDR3 size: 14 residues. V gave up 5 bases and J gave up 7 bases, with 15 bases separating them. CDR1 is MDHEN and CDR2 is SYDVKM in the germline V gene.

At least ten counts were recorded for this clonotype. The CDR3 loop is CASSRGSSGFLSSYNEQFF. The DNA of the CDR3 is TGTGCCAGTAGCCGAGGGTCTAGCGGCTTCCTGAGCTCCTACAATGAGCAGTTCTTC. The chain couples TRBV19 to TRBJ2-1, with 7 bases identical to TRBD2. Germline CDR1 reads LNHDA; CDR2 reads SQIVND (reference sequence). V lost 6 bases and J lost 0; bases outside the gene matches: 17. The CDR3 contains 19 residues. Full variable domain (outside the CDR3, taken from reference TRBV19 and TRBJ2-1): DGGITQSPKYLFRKEGQNVTLSCEQNLNHDAMYWYRQDPGQGLRLIYYSQIVNDFQKGDIAEGYSVSREKKESFPLTVTSAQKNPTAFYLCASSRGSSGFLSSYNEQFFGPGTRLTVL.

The V and J genes are TRBV6-5 and TRBJ1-1; D is ambiguous. CDR3 length: 11 residues. CDR1 and CDR2 from the germline V gene are MNHEY and SVGAGI. V lost 9 bases and J lost 1, with 6 bases in between. This CDR3 reads CASHKNTEAFF. CDR3 nucleotide sequence: TGTGCCAGTCACAAGAACACTGAAGCTTTCTTT.

There are many counts of this clonotype. The chain couples TRBV27 to TRBJ1-4; D is undetermined. Trimming cost V 0 bases and J 3 bases, with 8 bases left between them. The CDR3 is 15 residues long. Germline V lookup: CDR1 MNHEY, CDR2 SMNVEV (reference sequence). The CDR3 is CASSLSWVANEKLFF. CDR3 nucleotides: TGTGCCAGCAGTTTATCATGGGTTGCTAATGAAAAACTGTTTTTT.

This clonotype was found a few times. This clone may be a read error of a much larger clone one base away. The chain joins TRBV5-8 to TRBJ2-5, with 14 positions matching TRBD2. CDR3 length: 17 amino acids. Germline V gene lookup returns CDR1 SGHTS and CDR2 YDEGEE. CDR3 bases: TGTGCCAGCAAGAGGGGGACTAGCGGGGGATCGAAAGAGGCCCAGTACTTC. Its translation is CASKRGTSGGSKEAQYF.

In the case of this clonotype: This could be a read error, since a much larger clone is one nucleotide away. This chain links TRBV6-6 with TRBJ2-3, with 10 bases fitting TRBD1. CDR1 and CDR2 from the germline V gene are MNHNY and SVGAGI (reference sequence). The CDR3 has 15 residues. In DNA form, the CDR3 reads TGTGCCAACAGTTACGGGGACAGGGGTACAGATACGCAGTATTTT. Encoded protein: CANSYGDRGTDTQYF.

In regard to this clonotype: A junction boundary mismatches the germline segment, possibly from a read error. The chain combines TRBV3-1 with TRBJ2-7; TRBD2 agrees at 8 bases. The V gene's germline CDR1 is LGHDT and CDR2 YNNKEL (reference sequence). CDR3 length equals 17 residues. This CDR3 reads CACSRRLAGGLNYEQYF. In nucleotides, the CDR3 is TGTGCCTGCAGCCGAAGACTTGCGGGAGGCCTAAACTACGAGCAGTACTTC.

This chain links TRBV19 with TRBJ2-6; 7 nucleotides line up with TRBD2. CDR1 is LNHDA, CDR2 SQIVND, per germline (reference sequence). The CDR3 is 14 amino acids. The trim removed 7 bases at V and 4 bases at J, leaving 4 bases unmatched. The CDR3 is CASTTLAGANVLTF. The CDR3 bases are TGTGCCAGTACCACACTAGCGGGGGCCAACGTCCTGACTTTC.

This clonotype was recorded at least ten times. The chain recombines TRBV19 with TRBJ2-7; 9 bases match TRBD1. There are 15 residues in the CDR3. From germline, CDR1 is LNHDA and CDR2 SQIVND (reference sequence). Trimming cost V 5 bases and J 4 bases; bases outside gene matches: 9. The CDR3 loop is CASSAAGTGRYEQYF. The DNA of the CDR3 is TGTGCCAGTAGTGCTGCCGGGACAGGGAGGTACGAGCAGTACTTC.

This clonotype was observed a handful of times. The rearrangement links TRBV11-2 to TRBJ2-5; D may be TRBD1 (6 bases). This CDR3 region has 17 residues. The germline V and J ends were trimmed by 2 bases and 1 base, with 17 bases remaining between them. In germline, CDR1 is SGHAT, CDR2 FQNNGV. CDR3: CASSLRLGARSQETQYF. In DNA, the CDR3 is TGTGCCAGCAGCTTAAGGTTGGGGGCGCGATCCCAAGAGACCCAGTACTTC.

This clonotype was detected many times. The chain employs TRBV19 and TRBJ1-5, with 7 nucleotides matching TRBD1. The V gene end was trimmed by 8 bases and the J gene end by 11 bases; junction bases not matched to a gene: 9. Germline values: CDR1 LNHDA, CDR2 SQIVND (reference sequence). The CDR3 totals 12 residues. CDR3 nucleotides: TGTGCCAGTCAACAGGGGAGTGAGACCCAGCATTTT. Amino acids: CASQQGSETQHF.

V is TRBV2 and J is TRBJ2-5, with 7 bases that match TRBD1. This CDR3 spans 13 amino acids. CDR1 and CDR2 (germline): SNHLY, FYNNEI. The DNA for the CDR3 is TGTGCTAGCTGGGGCGACAGGGAAGAGACCCAGTACTTC. Its protein product is CASWGDREETQYF.

There are many counts of this clonotype. This chain links TRBV6-6 with TRBJ2-1; 12 bases are shared with TRBD2. Germline CDR1 reads MNHNY; CDR2 reads SVGAGI (reference sequence). V lost 4 bases, J lost 5 bases, and 3 bases stayed unmatched. This CDR3 is 15 amino acids long. This chain's CDR3 is CASSSTSGSDNEQFF. The CDR3 nucleotides read TGTGCCAGCAGTTCGACTAGCGGGAGTGACAATGAGCAGTTCTTC.

This clonotype was counted at least ten times. The chain combines TRBV15 with TRBJ2-1, with 12 nucleotides matching TRBD1. Unmatched junction bases numbered 3, after V lost 3 bases and J lost 9 bases. The CDR3 is made up of 14 amino acids. Germline CDR1 and CDR2: LNHNV and YYDKDF (reference sequence). The CDR3 DNA reads TGTGCCACCAGCAGGGGACAGGGGGCTTTTGAGCAGTTCTTC. This encodes CATSRGQGAFEQFF.

This clonotype was detected ten times or more. J is TRBJ2-7 and V is TRBV19; D is perhaps TRBD1 or TRBD2 (5 bases each). V was shortened by 3 bases and J by 3 bases, with 9 bases between the two germline ends. The CDR3 is 13 residues long. Germline V gene data show CDR1 as LNHDA and CDR2 as SQIVND (reference sequence). The CDR3 DNA is TGTGCCAGTAGTATTAGGGACGGCTACGAGCAGTACTTC. This sequence encodes CASSIRDGYEQYF. Together with reference TRBV19 and TRBJ2-7, the CDR3 gives the full variable domain: DGGITQSPKYLFRKEGQNVTLSCEQNLNHDAMYWYRQDPGQGLRLIYYSQIVNDFQKGDIAEGYSVSREKKESFPLTVTSAQKNPTAFYLCASSIRDGYEQYFGPGTRLTVT.

This clonotype was counted ten times or more. CDR3 in amino acids: CASSISDYGYTF. Here the CDR3 DNA reads TGTGCCAGCAGTATCAGTGACTATGGCTACACCTTC. The rearrangement links TRBV2 to TRBJ1-2; D unclear. The ends were cut back, 5 bases at V and 3 bases at J, with 7 bases in the middle. The germline V gene encodes CDR1 SNHLY and CDR2 FYNNEI. The CDR3 is 12 residues long.

This clonotype was seen many times. A junction boundary mismatches the germline segment, possibly from a read error. The chain combines TRBV19 with TRBJ1-4; D is ambiguous. CDR3 size: 14 residues. CDR1 and CDR2 from the germline V gene are LNHDA and SQIVND (reference sequence). CDR3 region: CASSMYTTHEKLFF. The CDR3 bases are TGTGCCAGTAGTATGTATACAACTCATGAAAAACTGTTTTTT.

This clonotype was recorded at least ten times. This rearrangement joins TRBV7-8 to TRBJ1-5, with D perhaps TRBD1 (6 bases). CDR1 SGHVS and CDR2 FQNEAQ come from the germline V gene. Trimming cost V 1 base and J 6 bases, with 13 bases left between them. The CDR3 contains 15 residues. CDR3 in DNA: TGTGCCAGCAGCTTAGTCAGGGGCCTCGGTCAGCCCCAGCATTTT. Translated: CASSLVRGLGQPQHF.

This clonotype was observed many times. This chain joins TRBV6-5 and TRBJ1-4; weak D call: TRBD1 (6 bases). Trimming took 2 bases from V and 6 from J, leaving 13 bases between them. The CDR3 runs 15 residues. Germline V lookup: CDR1 MNHEY, CDR2 SVGAGI. CDR3 residues: CASSYRRGGDEKLFF. The CDR3 coding sequence is TGTGCCAGCAGTTACCGCCGTGGGGGCGATGAAAAACTGTTTTTT.

The chain combines TRBV6-5 with TRBJ1-2; D is possibly TRBD1 (5 bases). Germline V gives CDR1 MNHEY, CDR2 SVGAGI. The germline V and J ends were trimmed by 8 bases and 8 bases, with 21 bases remaining between them. The CDR3 is made up of 14 amino acids. CDR3 sequence (DNA): TGTGCCAGCGGACCGGGACCCTCGCCCACGGGCTACACCTTC. It yields the protein CASGPGPSPTGYTF.

This clonotype was recorded many times. The rearrangement joins TRBV6-5 to TRBJ1-3, with D possibly being TRBD1 (6 bases). CDR3 size: 18 residues. V was pared by 6 bases and J by 0 bases, with 21 bases between. Germline loops: CDR1 MNHEY, CDR2 SVGAGI. In DNA, the CDR3 is TGTGCCAGCAGCCGACTCCTCCGACAGGCGGACTCTGGAAACACCATATATTTT. Translation gives CASSRLLRQADSGNTIYF.